This TCR beta chain was recorded in a study of vaccination and CD4 T cells after COVID-19. Comments on this clonotype: Its cognate antigen is unknown.

At the Johns Hopkins FTIC core, DNA taken from cultured CD4+ T cells was sequenced by way of the Oncomine TCR Beta short-read assay. TCRdb analysed the PCR reads with MiXCR anew, one entry per CDR3 protein. The sample has more than 10,000 distinct CDR3 sequences; about 51% are singletons. This CDR3 is 14 amino acids long. Treatment: 10-day PBMC culture with coronavirus spike peptide pools or control peptides (ViraFEST assay). The chain links TRBV21-1 to TRBJ2-2; the table's D call, TRBD1, has no DNA check behind it. TRBV21-1 corresponds to a pseudogene. The TCR was taken from a human donor who had recovered from COVID-19. Sequenced sample: CD4+ T cells from blood, cultured in vitro. The CDR3 reads CASLGRGGTGELFF. The CDR3 DNA follows: TGTGCCAGCCTTGGCAGGGGAGGTACCGGGGAGCTGTTTTTT.